The entry below gives a single T cell receptor (beta chain) sequence along with its context. This clonotype was seen a handful of times. Its recognized antigen is unknown. Per-base quality was not reported, and no clone a single base away is much larger than it. The donors were some 39 Caucasian individuals from Russia, aged 6 to 90 years, who were systemically healthy. Each donor gave around 9 milliliters of peripheral blood, collected into EDTA-treated Vacutainer tubes. Ficoll-Paque density-gradient centrifugation was used to isolate PBMCs, with at least 6.5 million per sample. Trizol reagent was used to extract total RNA from PBMCs, with at least 5 micrograms per sample. The percentages of naive CD45RAhigh/CD27high T cells were determined by flow cytometry on a PBMC aliquot from every donor. The CDR3, cysteine through phenylalanine, is 11 amino acids long. Only the CDR3 DNA stays, 33 bases, in frame from base 1. Looking up the germline V gene (reference sequence) yields CDR1 DFQATT and CDR2 SNEGSKA. V sheds 4 bases and J sheds 6 bases, leaving 10 bases between their ends.

The sample originates from a study of blood T cells in healthy people across ages (dated by TCRdb to the mid-2010s). Concerning the study at large: In model experiments, template switching captured about one uniquely barcoded TCR beta cDNA molecule for every two T cells. Four age groups were formed from the donors: young (average approximately 17 years), middle-aged (around 41), aged (62) and long-lived (more than 75). The study measured age-related changes in TCR beta repertoire diversity using deep sequencing normalized with unique cDNA molecular identifiers. Using the same blood draw, the study looked at two additional independent replicas of 1 million unique cDNA reads for two donors, one aged 18 to 30 and the other aged 80 or older. Donors of different ages were randomly distributed across sequencing lanes to avoid experimental bias.

Broader findings and caveats from the paper: The long-lived group showed more naive CD4+ T cells, fewer expanded clones and increased TCR diversity than the aged group, suggesting age selection. Estimates of total diversity based on one million sequenced T cells were regarded as lower bounds and as underestimates. There was a strong correlation between observed TCR beta diversity and the percentage of naive T cells measured by flow cytometry. Observed TCR beta diversity per million T cells fell roughly linearly with age, and a significant reduction was already apparent by age around 44. Because the CMV infection status of the donors was unknown, age-related changes in expanded clonotypes may potentially have been confounded. Since profiling was done on bulk unsorted PBMCs, naive and antigen-experienced compartments could not be conclusively compared.

The library was generated by 5' RACE. For sequencing, an Illumina HiSeq 2500 was employed. A second 7 to 11 cycle PCR used a sample-barcoded 5' primer and a J-beta primer mix. A unique molecular identifier was introduced onto each TCR beta cDNA molecule by a template-switch 5' adaptor carrying 12 random nucleotides. Each sample yielded at least 2.5 million CDR3-containing paired-end reads. First-strand cDNA was synthesized from all RNA with the Mint cDNA synthesis kit, primed by a TRBC-specific oligonucleotide. After uracil-DNA glycosylase treatment, a first 18-cycle PCR used universal primers M1SS and BC2_uni_R on all cDNA. Processing in the source paper ran as follows. For normalization, 1 million high-quality reads were randomly selected from each sample, with every read carrying a distinct molecular identifier. Reads with shared molecular identifiers were discarded instead of being binned into consensus sequences. CDR3 identification, clonotype clustering and error correction used MiTCR with a Q25 quality threshold and the strictest error-elimination algorithm. A nonparametric unseen species model with Euler transformation was used to estimate a lower bound on total TCR beta diversity. TCRdb redid the processing of the public reads, applying fastp at Q25 and MiXCR, and retained in-frame beta chains. Identical CDR3 proteins give one entry, which carries the most common genes and DNA. These V and J calls are TCRdb output, not the study's own analysis. The sample includes roughly 800,000 distinct CDR3 sequences, with 55% to 70% observed a single time. The ten largest make up about 20% of the sample.

The source of this sequence is a man aged 25-45 years in good health. Sequencing used blood. Recombination linked TRBV20-1 to TRBJ2-7; confidence is insufficient to name the D gene. At the DNA level, the sequence is TGCAGTGCTATCCTGGCCCCCGAGCAGTACTTC. Its protein reads: CSAILAPEQYF.